This T cell receptor (beta chain) derives from a study of T-cell memory formation after mild COVID-19. Via MiXCR, TCRdb re-called the 5' RACE reads, giving one row per CDR3 protein. The repertoire consists of around 250,000 distinct CDR3 sequences, with more than 8% occurring once and the leading ten covering 20% to 25%. The germline V and J ends were trimmed by 0 bases and 7 bases, with 11 bases remaining between them. The germline V gene encodes CDR1 SGHRS and CDR2 YFSETQ. The CDR3 runs to 13 residues. In this sample, this clonotype turned up many times. J is TRBJ2-7 and V is TRBV5-1; no firm D call. Specimen: PBMCs or a T cell subset sorted from them (not recorded which). The sequence came from a man aged 18 to 30 who had mild COVID-19 (a few samples of this study predate the infection). Cell type and time point are not known. DNA for the CDR3: TGCGCCAGCAGCTTGGTACGGTTCGGGGAGCAGTACTTC. This translates into CASSLVRFGEQYF.